The clone carrying this T cell receptor (beta chain) has just one count. The data stem from a study of blood T cell repertoires in COVID-19. Background on the study: Material from acute and convalescent COVID-19 was sourced from the United States, Italy and Spain. The analysed material was cDNA or gDNA that came from T cells, B-cell-depleted T cells, or PBMCs.

The ends were cut back, 6 bases at V and 8 bases at J, with 12 bases in the middle. CDR3 length: 11 amino acids. Germline CDR1 reads DFQATT; CDR2 reads SNEGSKA (reference sequence). Under the authors' procedure: It was from reference gene primer amplification that nucleated cell counts were estimated. This table comes from immunoSEQ multiplex PCR, and its TCRdb copy is limited to in-frame clones, with some not included. V, J and clone size reflect that table, while D and trimming were determined from the DNA. Of some 95,000 clones listed, approximately 90% are singletons. The chain links TRBV20-1 to TRBJ2-3; the D gene is possibly TRBD1 (6 bases). The receptor's source is a human donor with active COVID-19. The donor label of this sample is uncertain. The material sequenced was peripheral blood. The CDR3: CSAPGEGTQYF. CDR3 nucleotide sequence: TGCAGTGCGCCAGGGGAAGGTACGCAGTATTTT.